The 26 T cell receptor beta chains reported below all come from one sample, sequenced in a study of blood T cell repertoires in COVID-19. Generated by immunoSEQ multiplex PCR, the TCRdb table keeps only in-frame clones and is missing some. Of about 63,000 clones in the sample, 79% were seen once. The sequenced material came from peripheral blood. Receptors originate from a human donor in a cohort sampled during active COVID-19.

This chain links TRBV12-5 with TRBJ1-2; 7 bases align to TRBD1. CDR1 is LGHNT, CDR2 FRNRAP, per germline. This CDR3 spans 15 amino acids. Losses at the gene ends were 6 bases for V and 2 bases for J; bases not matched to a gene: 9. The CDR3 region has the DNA TGTGCTAGTGGCTTCGCGGACAGGATAAACTATGGCTACACCTTC. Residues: CASGFADRINYGYTF.

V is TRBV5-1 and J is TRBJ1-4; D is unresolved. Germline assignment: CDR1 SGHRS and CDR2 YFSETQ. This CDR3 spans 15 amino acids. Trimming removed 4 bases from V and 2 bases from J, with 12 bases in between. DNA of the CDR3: TGCGCCAGCAGCGCGACGGGTGCCACTAATGAAAAACTGTTTTTT. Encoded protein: CASSATGATNEKLFF.

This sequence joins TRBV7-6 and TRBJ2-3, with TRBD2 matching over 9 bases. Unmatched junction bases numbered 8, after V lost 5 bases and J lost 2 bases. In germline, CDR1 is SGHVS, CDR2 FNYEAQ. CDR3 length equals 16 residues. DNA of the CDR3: TGTGCCAGCAGCCCTAAAGCGGGAGGATACACAGATACGCAGTATTTT. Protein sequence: CASSPKAGGYTDTQYF.

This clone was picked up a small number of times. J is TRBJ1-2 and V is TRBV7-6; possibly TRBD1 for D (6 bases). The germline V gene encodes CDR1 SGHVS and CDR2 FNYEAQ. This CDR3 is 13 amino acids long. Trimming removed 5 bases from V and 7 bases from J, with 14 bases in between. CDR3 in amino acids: CASSPRQAGGYTF. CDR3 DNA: TGTGCCAGCAGCCCTCGACAGGCGGGTGGCTACACCTTC.

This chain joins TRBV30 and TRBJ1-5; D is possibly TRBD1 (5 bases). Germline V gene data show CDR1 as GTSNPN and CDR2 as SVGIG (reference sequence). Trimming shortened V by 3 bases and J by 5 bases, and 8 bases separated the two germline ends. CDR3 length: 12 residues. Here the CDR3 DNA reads TGTGCCTGGAGCGCAGGGTATCAGCCCCAGCATTTT. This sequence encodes CAWSAGYQPQHF.

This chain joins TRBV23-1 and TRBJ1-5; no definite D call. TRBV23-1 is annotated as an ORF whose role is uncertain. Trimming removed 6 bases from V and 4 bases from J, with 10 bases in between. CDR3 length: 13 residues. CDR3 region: CASRIQRNQPQHF. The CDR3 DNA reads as TGCGCCAGCAGGATACAGCGGAATCAGCCCCAGCATTTT.

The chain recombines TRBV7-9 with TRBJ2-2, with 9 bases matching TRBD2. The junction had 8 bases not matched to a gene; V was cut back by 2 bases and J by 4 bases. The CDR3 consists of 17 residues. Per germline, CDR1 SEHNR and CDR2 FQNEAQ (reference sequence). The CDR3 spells CASSLNAGGPPTGELFF. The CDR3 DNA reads TGTGCCAGCAGCTTAAACGCGGGAGGGCCCCCCACCGGGGAGCTGTTTTTT.

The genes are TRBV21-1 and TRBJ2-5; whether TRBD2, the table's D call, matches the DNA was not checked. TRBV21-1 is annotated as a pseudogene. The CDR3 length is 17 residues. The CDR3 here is CASSKALVEVVDETQYF. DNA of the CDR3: TGTGCCAGCAGCAAAGCTTTAGTCGAGGTAGTAGACGAGACCCAGTACTTC.

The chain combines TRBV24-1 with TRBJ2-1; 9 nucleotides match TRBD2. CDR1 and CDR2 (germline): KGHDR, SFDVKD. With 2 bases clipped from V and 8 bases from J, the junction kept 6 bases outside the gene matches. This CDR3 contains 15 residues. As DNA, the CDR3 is TGTGCCACCAGTGATTCTTTAGCGGGAGCCTATGAGCAGTTCTTC. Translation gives CATSDSLAGAYEQFF.

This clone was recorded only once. CDR3 DNA sequence: TGTGCCAGCAGCCGCGGACAGGGGTTCTACGAGCAGTACTTC. This codes for CASSRGQGFYEQYF. The rearrangement links TRBV7-9 to TRBJ2-7; 9 bases are shared with TRBD1. Germline V CDR1 and CDR2: SEHNR, FQNEAQ (reference sequence). The CDR3 extends over 14 amino acids. With 5 bases clipped from V and 3 bases from J, the junction kept 5 bases outside the gene matches.

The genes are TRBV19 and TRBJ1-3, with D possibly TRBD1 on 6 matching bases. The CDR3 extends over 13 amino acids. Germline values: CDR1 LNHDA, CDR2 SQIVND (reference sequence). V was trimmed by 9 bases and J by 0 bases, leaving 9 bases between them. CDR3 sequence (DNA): TGTGCCAGCGGACAGTTCTCTGGAAACACCATATATTTT. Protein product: CASGQFSGNTIYF.

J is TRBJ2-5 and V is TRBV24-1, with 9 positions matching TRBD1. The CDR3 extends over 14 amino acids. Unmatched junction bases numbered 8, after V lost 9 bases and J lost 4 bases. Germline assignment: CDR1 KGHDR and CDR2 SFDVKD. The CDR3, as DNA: TGTGCCACCGGGACAGGGATTTCGGGAGAGACCCAGTACTTC. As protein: CATGTGISGETQYF.

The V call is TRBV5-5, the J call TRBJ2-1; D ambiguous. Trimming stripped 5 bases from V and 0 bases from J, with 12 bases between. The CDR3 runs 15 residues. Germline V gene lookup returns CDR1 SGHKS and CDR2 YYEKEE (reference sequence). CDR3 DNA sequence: TGTGCCAGCAGTTACGAGTGGAGCTCCTACAATGAGCAGTTCTTC. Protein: CASSYEWSSYNEQFF.

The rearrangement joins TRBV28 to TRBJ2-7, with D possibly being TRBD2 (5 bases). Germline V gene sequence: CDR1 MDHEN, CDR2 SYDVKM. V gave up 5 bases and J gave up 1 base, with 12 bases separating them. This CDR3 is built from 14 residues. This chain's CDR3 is CASSPIANSYEQYF. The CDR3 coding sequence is TGTGCCAGCAGTCCTATAGCGAATTCCTACGAGCAGTACTTC.

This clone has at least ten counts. CDR3 DNA sequence: TGCGCCAGCAGGCAGGGGGCCTCGAACACTGAAGCTTTCTTT. Amino acid sequence: CASRQGASNTEAFF. The chain employs TRBV5-1 and TRBJ1-1, with 8 bases aligning to TRBD1. With 5 bases clipped from V and 1 base from J, the junction kept 4 bases outside the gene matches. CDR1 is SGHRS, CDR2 YFSETQ, per germline. There are 14 residues in the CDR3.

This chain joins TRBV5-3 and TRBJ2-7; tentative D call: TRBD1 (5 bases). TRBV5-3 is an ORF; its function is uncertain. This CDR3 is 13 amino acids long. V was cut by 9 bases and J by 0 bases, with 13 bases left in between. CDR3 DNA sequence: TGTGCCATACGTCCGGACAACTCCTACGAGCAGTACTTC. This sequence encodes CAIRPDNSYEQYF.

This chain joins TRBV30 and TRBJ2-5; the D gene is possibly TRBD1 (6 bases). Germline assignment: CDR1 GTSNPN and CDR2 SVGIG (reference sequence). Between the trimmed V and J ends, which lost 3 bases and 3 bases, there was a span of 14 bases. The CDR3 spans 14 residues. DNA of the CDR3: TGTGCCTGGAGCGATGGGACATTCAAAGAGACCCAGTACTTC. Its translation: CAWSDGTFKETQYF.

This CDR3 reads CASSQIGGRAGETQYF. CDR3 nucleotides: TGCGCCAGCAGCCAAATCGGCGGGAGGGCCGGGGAGACCCAGTACTTC. The chain recombines TRBV4-1 with TRBJ2-5, with 9 bases aligning to TRBD2. Per the germline V gene, CDR1 is MGHRA and CDR2 is YSYEKL. This CDR3 is 16 amino acids long. Unmatched junction bases numbered 9, after V lost 2 bases and J lost 5 bases.

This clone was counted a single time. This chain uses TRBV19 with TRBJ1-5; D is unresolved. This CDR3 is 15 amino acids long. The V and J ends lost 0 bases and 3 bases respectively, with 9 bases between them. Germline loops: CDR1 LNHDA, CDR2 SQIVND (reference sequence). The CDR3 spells CASSIDRQDNQPQHF. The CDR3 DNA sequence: TGTGCCAGTAGTATAGATCGCCAGGACAATCAGCCCCAGCATTTT.

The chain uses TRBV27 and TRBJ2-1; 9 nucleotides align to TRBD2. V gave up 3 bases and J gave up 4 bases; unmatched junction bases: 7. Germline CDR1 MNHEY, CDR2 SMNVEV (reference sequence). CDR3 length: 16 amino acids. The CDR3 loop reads CASSLSSGRLYNEQFF. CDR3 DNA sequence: TGTGCCAGCAGTTTGTCAAGCGGGAGGTTGTACAATGAGCAGTTCTTC.

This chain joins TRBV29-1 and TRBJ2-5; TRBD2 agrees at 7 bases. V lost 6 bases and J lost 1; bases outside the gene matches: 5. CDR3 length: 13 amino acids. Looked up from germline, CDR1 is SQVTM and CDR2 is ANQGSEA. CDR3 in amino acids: CSVLSGLQETQYF. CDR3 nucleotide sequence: TGCAGCGTGCTTAGCGGGCTCCAAGAGACCCAGTACTTC.

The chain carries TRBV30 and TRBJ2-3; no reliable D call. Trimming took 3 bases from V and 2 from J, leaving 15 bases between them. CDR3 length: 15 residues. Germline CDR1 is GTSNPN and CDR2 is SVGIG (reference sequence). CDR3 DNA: TGTGCCTGGAGGAGAGGTGCAGTGTTCACAGATACGCAGTATTTT. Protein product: CAWRRGAVFTDTQYF. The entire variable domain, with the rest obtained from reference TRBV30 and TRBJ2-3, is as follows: SQTIHQWPATLVQPVGSPLSLECTVEGTSNPNLYWYRQAAGRGLQLLFYSVGIGQISSEVPQNLSASRPQDRQFILSSKKLLLSDSGFYLCAWRRGAVFTDTQYFGPGTRLTVL.

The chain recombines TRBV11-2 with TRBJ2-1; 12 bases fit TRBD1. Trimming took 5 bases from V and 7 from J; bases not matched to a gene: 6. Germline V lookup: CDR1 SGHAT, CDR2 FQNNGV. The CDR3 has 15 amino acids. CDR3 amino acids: CASSIGTGGRNEQFF. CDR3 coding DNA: TGTGCCAGCAGCATCGGGACAGGGGGCAGGAATGAGCAGTTCTTC.

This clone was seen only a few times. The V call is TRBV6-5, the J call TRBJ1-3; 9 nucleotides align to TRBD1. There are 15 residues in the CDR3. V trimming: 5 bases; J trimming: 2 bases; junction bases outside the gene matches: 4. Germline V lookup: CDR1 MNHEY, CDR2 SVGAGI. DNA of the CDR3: TGTGCCAGCAGTACACAGGGGGCCACTGGAAACACCATATATTTT. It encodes CASSTQGATGNTIYF.

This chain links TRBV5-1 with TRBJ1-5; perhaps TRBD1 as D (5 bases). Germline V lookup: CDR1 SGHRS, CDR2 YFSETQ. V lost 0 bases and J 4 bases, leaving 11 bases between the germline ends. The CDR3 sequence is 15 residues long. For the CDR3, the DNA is TGCGCCAGCAGCTTGGATGTTAGGGGTAATCAGCCCCAGCATTTT. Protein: CASSLDVRGNQPQHF.

CDR3 nucleotides: TGTGCCAGCAGCGTACAACTAGCGGACACCCCCCCGGGCGAGCAGTTCTTC. It translates to CASSVQLADTPPGEQFF. This chain uses TRBV9 with TRBJ2-1; 8 nucleotides agree with TRBD2. The germline V gene has CDR1 SGDLS and CDR2 YYNGEE. This CDR3 contains 17 residues. V was pared by 1 base and J by 10 bases, with 16 bases of the junction left unmatched.